Presented here are 27 T cell receptor beta chains from one specimen sequenced in a study of blood T cells in healthy people across ages. A J-beta primer mix and a sample-barcoded 5' primer were used in a second PCR of about 7 to 12 cycles. TCRdb reprocessed the 5' RACE reads with MiXCR, giving one entry per CDR3 protein. Of roughly 640,000 distinct CDR3 sequences in the sample, roughly 31% were seen once. Sequencing was carried out using blood. The receptor source for this set is an elderly woman in good health.

Note on this clonotype: This may stem from a read error, because a much larger clone lies one nucleotide away. The chain combines TRBV29-1 with TRBJ2-5; TRBD2 might be the D (6 bases). Germline-derived CDR1 and CDR2 are SQVTM and ANQGSEA. The V gene lost 7 bases and the J gene lost 7 bases, with 16 bases spanning the gap. CDR3 length: 12 amino acids. For the CDR3, the DNA is TGCAGCGCGGATAGCGGCCCAGGGACCCAGTACTTC. Protein: CSADSGPGTQYF.

Note on this clonotype: Germline is not matched at one junction end, which may reflect a read error. The chain links TRBV5-1 to TRBJ1-2; D uncertain. Germline V gene data show CDR1 as SGHRS and CDR2 as YFSETQ. CDR3 length equals 13 residues. For the CDR3, the DNA is TGCGCCAGCAGCTTGGTGGGTAACTATGGCTGCACCTTC. Protein sequence: CASSLVGNYGCTF.

This clonotype appeared many times. The chain uses TRBV6-6 and TRBJ2-1; 13 bases agree with TRBD2. V trimming: 8 bases; J trimming: 8 bases; junction bases outside the gene matches: 3. The CDR3 contains 13 residues. The germline V gene encodes CDR1 MNHNY and CDR2 SVGAGI (reference sequence). The CDR3 coding sequence is TGTGCCAGCGGCGGACTAGCGGGGGATGAGCAGTTCTTC. Its translation is CASGGLAGDEQFF.

This clonotype has ten or more counts. The rearrangement joins TRBV5-1 to TRBJ2-2; 7 bases map to TRBD2. The J segment lost 1 base and the V segment lost 1 base, leaving 4 bases of the junction unmatched. The CDR3 covers 16 residues. Per the germline V gene, CDR1 is SGHRS and CDR2 is YFSETQ. The CDR3 reads CASSLMKRGNTGELFF. The CDR3 bases are TGCGCCAGCAGCTTGATGAAGCGGGGGAACACCGGGGAGCTGTTTTTT.

The rearrangement links TRBV28 to TRBJ1-2; no definite D call. The germline CDR1 and CDR2 sequences are MDHEN and SYDVKM. This CDR3 region has 14 residues. V was shortened by 6 bases and J by 4 bases, with 15 bases between the two germline ends. CDR3 in DNA: TGTGCCAGCAGGTACGGGTCATCTGGCTATGGCTACACCTTC. It yields the protein CASRYGSSGYGYTF.

Comment on this clonotype: A far larger clone differs by one base, so this is likely a read error. The CDR3: CASSSTGSCGYTF. DNA of the CDR3: TGTGCCAGCAGTTCGACAGGGAGCTGTGGCTACACCTTC. V gene TRBV12-3 or TRBV12-4 combines with J gene TRBJ1-2, with 7 bases identical to TRBD1. Trimming at V came to 4 bases and at J to 7 bases, leaving 6 bases not matched to a gene. This CDR3 is 13 amino acids long.

This clonotype has a count of ten or more. The chain employs TRBV5-8 and TRBJ2-5; 8 bases agree with TRBD2. V trimming: 2 bases; J trimming: 5 bases; junction bases outside the gene matches: 5. The CDR3 runs 14 residues. The V gene's germline CDR1 is SGHTS and CDR2 YDEGEE. CDR3 DNA sequence: TGTGCCAGCAGCTTAAGGACTAGCTTGGAGACCCAGTACTTC. Its protein is CASSLRTSLETQYF.

The table lists this clonotype with a few counts. The chain recombines TRBV20-1 with TRBJ2-2; a weak D match, TRBD2 (6 bases). Germline CDR1 and CDR2: DFQATT and SNEGSKA (reference sequence). CDR3 length: 14 amino acids. V was trimmed by 2 bases and J by 7 bases, leaving 14 bases between them. The CDR3 DNA is TGCAGTGCTAGATGGCGCGGGGTTGGCGGGGAGCTGTTTTTT. Protein: CSARWRGVGGELFF.

This clonotype was seen repeatedly, ten times or more. V usage is TRBV7-6 and J usage is TRBJ2-7; 7 nucleotides agree with TRBD1. After removal of 5 bases from V and 6 bases from J, the junction contained 4 bases not matched to a gene. Germline V CDR1 and CDR2: SGHVS, FNYEAQ. This CDR3 has 12 amino acids. The CDR3 DNA sequence: TGTGCCAGCAGCATGGGACAGAGCGAGCAGTACTTC. It encodes CASSMGQSEQYF.

This clonotype occurred a few times. This may stem from a read error, because a much larger clone lies one nucleotide away. CDR3 loop: CSGSRTSDEQYF. CDR3 DNA: TGCAGCGGGTCAAGGACTTCAGACGAGCAGTACTTC. The chain links TRBV29-1 to TRBJ2-5; weak D call: TRBD2 (5 bases). The J call could be wrong; TRBJ2-7 is a better fit for the DNA end. The CDR3 contains 12 residues. Per germline, CDR1 SQVTM and CDR2 ANQGSEA.

This chain connects TRBV20-1 to TRBJ1-2; no clear D. CDR1 and CDR2 from the germline V gene are DFQATT and SNEGSKA (reference sequence). The length of the CDR3 is 13 residues. The V and J ends lost 1 base and 2 bases respectively, with 8 bases between them. The CDR3 coding sequence is TGCAGTGCTAGAGCGACGGGAAACTATGGCTACACCTTC. Translating it yields CSARATGNYGYTF.

To note about this clonotype: A much larger clone is a single base away; this may be a read error. The genes are TRBV20-1 and TRBJ2-3, with TRBD2 as a possible D gene (7 bases). The V end was cut by 6 bases, the J end by 4 bases, with 17 bases between. The length of the CDR3 is 14 residues. Germline CDR1 is DFQATT and CDR2 is SNEGSKA (reference sequence). CDR3 sequence (DNA): TGCAGTGCCCCCGGGGGGCGGAGCGCAGATACGCAGTATTTT. Translating it yields CSAPGGRSADTQYF.

The chain uses TRBV5-6 and TRBJ2-1; the match to TRBD2 covers 9 bases. The CDR3 is 16 residues long. Germline V gene data show CDR1 as SGHDT and CDR2 as YYEEEE. V trimming: 0 bases; J trimming: 5 bases; junction bases outside the gene matches: 6. Written as DNA, the CDR3 is TGTGCCAGCAGCTTGGTTGGCGGGGGGGCTCACAATGAGCAGTTCTTC. Translation gives CASSLVGGGAHNEQFF. Using reference TRBV5-6 and TRBJ2-1 for the parts outside the CDR3, the full variable domain is DAGVTQSPTHLIKTRGQQVTLRCSPKSGHDTVSWYQQALGQGPQFIFQYYEEEERQRGNFPDRFSGHQFPNYSSELNVNALLLGDSALYLCASSLVGGGAHNEQFFGPGTRLTVL.

On this clonotype: One base away lies a much larger clone, so this may be a sequencing read error. V gene TRBV7-3 combines with J gene TRBJ2-1, with 13 positions matching TRBD2. Germline V gene data show CDR1 as SGHTA and CDR2 as FQGTGA. The CDR3 loop spans 16 amino acids. V was pared by 0 bases and J by 15 bases, with 11 bases of the junction left unmatched. CDR3 region: CASSLTRGTSGDQLFF. CDR3 nucleotides: TGTGCCAGCAGCTTAACGAGGGGGACTAGCGGGGACCAACTGTTCTTC. Together with reference TRBV7-3 and TRBJ2-1, the CDR3 gives the full variable domain: GAGVSQTPSNKVTEKGKYVELRCDPISGHTALYWYRQSLGQGPEFLIYFQGTGAADDSGLPNDRFFAVRPEGSVSTLKIQRTERGDSAVYLCASSLTRGTSGDQLFFGPGTRLTVL.

The sample holds a few counts of this clonotype. The V gene is TRBV7-3, the J gene TRBJ1-1; 8 nucleotides line up with TRBD1. Germline V CDR1 and CDR2: SGHTA, FQGTGA. This CDR3 region has 15 residues. V was clipped by 1 base and J by 7 bases; unmatched bases: 8. The CDR3 protein is CASSLNQGAQGEAFF. CDR3 nucleotide sequence: TGTGCCAGCAGCTTAAATCAGGGGGCGCAAGGTGAAGCTTTCTTT.

V usage is TRBV6-1 and J usage is TRBJ1-4; possibly TRBD1 for D (5 bases). Trimming stripped 5 bases from V and 0 bases from J, with 19 bases between. Germline-derived CDR1 and CDR2 are MNHNS and SASEGT. This CDR3 spans 18 amino acids. The CDR3 sequence is CASSPGRGRDATNEKLFF. The CDR3 DNA reads as TGTGCCAGCAGTCCGGGCCGGGGCAGGGATGCAACTAATGAAAAACTGTTTTTT.

The chain recombines TRBV4-1 with TRBJ1-1; D uncertain. CDR1 and CDR2 (germline): MGHRA, YSYEKL. CDR3 length: 17 residues. V was clipped by 1 base and J by 0 bases, with 15 bases between them. Here the CDR3 DNA reads TGCGCCAGCAGCCAAGTTGACATGGGATGGGTGAACACTGAAGCTTTCTTT. This sequence encodes CASSQVDMGWVNTEAFF.

At least ten counts were recorded for this clonotype. The chain recombines TRBV5-1 with TRBJ2-3; 7 bases agree with TRBD2. The CDR3 has 15 amino acids. Looked up from germline, CDR1 is SGHRS and CDR2 is YFSETQ. Trimming removed 3 bases from V and 2 bases from J; junction bases left unmatched: 6. CDR3 amino acids: CASSSGLQTTDTQYF. DNA of the CDR3: TGCGCCAGCAGCTCGGGACTACAAACCACAGATACGCAGTATTTT.

The table lists this clonotype with many counts. The gene calls are TRBV3-1 and TRBJ2-7; D gene ambiguous. Deletions cut 3 bases from V and 4 bases from J, with 7 bases between. Germline CDR1 LGHDT, CDR2 YNNKEL (reference sequence). The CDR3 totals 12 residues. DNA of the CDR3: TGTGCCAGCAGCCACCAACCTTACGAGCAGTACTTC. Protein product: CASSHQPYEQYF.

Worth noting for this clonotype: Given a much more abundant clone one base away, this may be a read error. This chain joins TRBV19 and TRBJ1-2, with unresolved D. There are 14 residues in the CDR3. Germline V gene lookup returns CDR1 LNHDA and CDR2 SQIVND (reference sequence). V was pared by 10 bases and J by 0 bases, with 15 bases between. Written as DNA, the CDR3 is TGTGCCACCGCGAGTAGCCGAGCTAACTATGGCTACACCTTC. Protein: CATASSRANYGYTF.

The gene calls are TRBV12-3 or TRBV12-4 and TRBJ1-1; 7 nucleotides align to TRBD1. CDR3 length equals 13 residues. V lost 7 bases, J lost 3 bases, and 5 bases stayed unmatched. DNA for the CDR3: TGTGCCAGCAATTGGGACAGAGACACTGAAGCTTTCTTT. Residues: CASNWDRDTEAFF.

This clonotype came up many times. V and J are TRBV15 and TRBJ2-7; a possible D gene is TRBD2 (5 bases). V was trimmed by 5 bases and J by 5 bases, leaving 22 bases between them. There are 16 residues in the CDR3. Per the germline V gene, CDR1 is LNHNV and CDR2 is YYDKDF (reference sequence). CDR3 DNA sequence: TGTGCCACCAGCGGCGCCGGGAATCCCCTTACGAACGAGCAGTACTTC. Protein: CATSGAGNPLTNEQYF.

This clonotype was detected many times. This chain links TRBV7-9 with TRBJ1-2, with 9 bases identical to TRBD1. V was clipped by 0 bases and J by 4 bases; unmatched bases: 3. The CDR3 length is 15 residues. CDR1 is SEHNR and CDR2 is FQNEAQ in the germline V gene (reference sequence). The CDR3 sequence is CASSLADRGAYGYTF. As DNA, the CDR3 is TGTGCCAGCAGCTTAGCAGACAGGGGGGCCTATGGCTACACCTTC.

This clonotype showed up many times. The chain employs TRBV6-5 and TRBJ2-7; TRBD1 is a possible D gene (6 bases). Germline values: CDR1 MNHEY, CDR2 SVGAGI. CDR3 length: 15 residues. The V gene lost 2 bases and the J gene lost 2 bases, with 13 bases spanning the gap. CDR3 nucleotides: TGTGCCAGCAGTTACCGGCCGGACAGAGCCTACGAGCAGTACTTC. It translates to CASSYRPDRAYEQYF.

This clonotype was recorded many times. CDR3 sequence (DNA): TGTGCCTCTTTTTCGAATTACGAGCAGTACTTC. It yields the protein CASFSNYEQYF. The chain links TRBV30 to TRBJ2-7; D remains ambiguous. CDR1 is GTSNPN and CDR2 is SVGIG in the germline V gene (reference sequence). The ends were cut back, 7 bases at V and 4 bases at J, with 11 bases in the middle. The CDR3 runs to 11 residues. Full variable domain (outside the CDR3, taken from reference TRBV30 and TRBJ2-7): SQTIHQWPATLVQPVGSPLSLECTVEGTSNPNLYWYRQAAGRGLQLLFYSVGIGQISSEVPQNLSASRPQDRQFILSSKKLLLSDSGFYLCASFSNYEQYFGPGTRLTVT.

The chain employs TRBV12-3 or TRBV12-4 and TRBJ2-5, with 12 bases fitting TRBD2. The CDR3 runs to 15 residues. V shed 4 bases, J shed 3 bases, and the junction held 3 bases outside the gene matches. This CDR3 is CASSSSGRAKETQYF. CDR3 DNA: TGTGCCAGCAGTTCTAGCGGGAGGGCCAAAGAGACCCAGTACTTC.

As DNA, the CDR3 is TGTGCCAGCAGCCTTGCTAACAGGGGCCCCAGGTCACCCCTCCACTTT. It translates to CASSLANRGPRSPLHF. This sequence joins TRBV5-5 and TRBJ1-6; TRBD1 agrees at 7 bases. The germline CDR1 and CDR2 sequences are SGHKS and YYEKEE (reference sequence). The trim removed 4 bases at V and 10 bases at J, leaving 14 bases unmatched. The length of the CDR3 is 16 residues.